This paragraph reports one TCR beta chain. This sample stems from a study of blood T cell repertoires in COVID-19. The method was immunoSEQ multiplex PCR; TCRdb's version includes in-frame clones alone and lacks a portion of them. The data contain over 200,000 clones, around nine tenths of them singletons. Germline-derived CDR1 and CDR2 are MNHNS and SASEGT. V lost 2 bases and J 3 bases, leaving 8 bases between the germline ends. The CDR3 is 13 residues long. The rearrangement joins TRBV6-1 to TRBJ2-7; D is undetermined. The sequenced sample was PBMCs or T cells enriched from blood (not recorded which). This receptor was obtained from a woman in her twenties or thirties who had been exposed to COVID-19. The CDR3 DNA is TGTGCCAGCAGTGAACCCCGGGTCTACGAGCAGTACTTC. This encodes CASSEPRVYEQYF.